The source of this T cell receptor (beta chain) is a study of blood T cell repertoires in COVID-19. This clone was found once. This CDR3 region has 16 residues. Trimming cost V 6 bases and J 0 bases; bases outside gene matches: 5. Germline V gene lookup returns CDR1 MDHEN and CDR2 SYDVKM. Measured with immunoSEQ multiplex PCR; TCRdb has only the in-frame clones, and not every one. This table has around 250,000 clones, more than 75% appearing once. The sample taken for sequencing was peripheral blood. V and J are TRBV28 and TRBJ1-3, with 10 bases lining up with TRBD1. This TCR was sampled from a woman aged 55-70 years who had recovered from COVID-19. The CDR3 loop reads CASRGQGMSSGNTIYF. The DNA for the CDR3 is TGTGCCAGCAGGGGACAGGGGATGAGCTCTGGAAACACCATATATTTT. Drawing the rest from reference TRBV28 and TRBJ1-3, the complete variable domain is DVKVTQSSRYLVKRTGEKVFLECVQDMDHENMFWYRQDPGLGLRLIYFSYDVKMKEKGDIPEGYSVSREKKERFSLILESASTNQTSMYLCASRGQGMSSGNTIYFGEGSWLTVV.